Listed below are T cell receptor beta chains from one sample, sequenced in a study of T cells in Graves' hyperthyroidism and ophthalmopathy. TCRdb reprocessed the multiplex PCR reads with MiXCR, giving one entry per CDR3 protein. The profile covers 700,000 or so distinct CDR3 sequences, with about 15% appearing a single time and around 8% taken by the ten largest. Sequencing input: blood. These receptors were obtained from a man between 18 and 35 years old with Graves' hyperthyroidism. Each CDR3 is given with its conserved first and last residue. The order of the fields is CDR3 length, clone size, D gene, V gene, J gene, CDR3 DNA, CDR3 protein. The D gene is left open where the match is weak. Clone sizes are given selectively: once, few, many, or a class where the clone is expanded.

cdr3_length: 16
clone_size: few
d_call: .
v_call: TRBV3-1
j_call: TRBJ1-2
cdr3_nt: TGTGCCAGCAGCCAAAGGGGTCAGATATACAACTATGGCTACACCTTC
cdr3_aa: CASSQRGQIYNYGYTF

cdr3_length: 14
clone_size: few
d_call: .
v_call: TRBV19
j_call: TRBJ2-2
cdr3_nt: TGTGCCAGTAGTATAGGGGGATCATTTGGGGAGCTGTTTTTT
cdr3_aa: CASSIGGSFGELFF

cdr3_length: 12
clone_size: many
d_call: .
v_call: TRBV6-1
j_call: TRBJ1-2
cdr3_nt: TGTGCCAGCATCTCACAGGACGGAGGCTACACCTTC
cdr3_aa: CASISQDGGYTF

cdr3_length: 16
clone_size: few
d_call: TRBD1
v_call: TRBV4-2
j_call: TRBJ1-3
cdr3_nt: TGTGCCAGCAGCCCGGGACAGGCCTTCTCTGGAAACACCATATATTTT
cdr3_aa: CASSPGQAFSGNTIYF

cdr3_length: 14
clone_size: many
d_call: .
v_call: TRBV6-2/TRBV6-3
j_call: TRBJ2-7
cdr3_nt: TGTGCCAGCACAAAGACTCCCTGGGCCTACGAGCAGTACTTC
cdr3_aa: CASTKTPWAYEQYF

cdr3_length: 14
clone_size: many
d_call: .
v_call: TRBV7-8
j_call: TRBJ2-2
cdr3_nt: TGTGCCAGCAGCTTTAGGACGAACACCGGGGAGCTGTTTTTT
cdr3_aa: CASSFRTNTGELFF

cdr3_length: 13
clone_size: many
d_call: .
v_call: TRBV5-5
j_call: TRBJ1-1
cdr3_nt: TGTGCCAGCAGTGGTGGGGGTAGCACTGAAGCTTTCTTT
cdr3_aa: CASSGGGSTEAFF

cdr3_length: 13
clone_size: many
d_call: .
v_call: TRBV28
j_call: TRBJ2-4
cdr3_nt: TGTGCCAGCAGTCCACCCCTCGGGCTGGTACAGTACTTC
cdr3_aa: CASSPPLGLVQYF

cdr3_length: 13
clone_size: many
d_call: .
v_call: TRBV28
j_call: TRBJ2-2
cdr3_nt: TGTGCCAGCAGTCTTCCTATCACCGGGGAGCTGTTTTTT
cdr3_aa: CASSLPITGELFF

cdr3_length: 14
clone_size: .
d_call: TRBD2
v_call: TRBV6-2/TRBV6-3
j_call: TRBJ2-3
cdr3_nt: TGTGCCAGCACGGAAGCGGGAAAAACAGATACGCAGTATTTT
cdr3_aa: CASTEAGKTDTQYF

cdr3_length: 15
clone_size: .
d_call: .
v_call: TRBV5-1
j_call: TRBJ2-1
cdr3_nt: TGCGCCAGCAGCTTAGGACTATCCCTTTACAATGAGCAGTTCTTC
cdr3_aa: CASSLGLSLYNEQFF

cdr3_length: 14
clone_size: many
d_call: TRBD2
v_call: TRBV6-1
j_call: TRBJ2-7
cdr3_nt: TGTGCCAGCAGTGGTTGGACGGGGGGCTACGAGCAGTACTTC
cdr3_aa: CASSGWTGGYEQYF

cdr3_length: 13
clone_size: many
d_call: .
v_call: TRBV18
j_call: TRBJ2-5
cdr3_nt: TGTGCCAGCTCACCAAGGGGAATCGAGACCCAGTACTTC
cdr3_aa: CASSPRGIETQYF

cdr3_length: 14
clone_size: few
d_call: .
v_call: TRBV4-1
j_call: TRBJ1-5
cdr3_nt: TGCGCCAGCAGCTCACAGGAGTCGGCTCAGCCCCAGCATTTT
cdr3_aa: CASSSQESAQPQHF

cdr3_length: 14
clone_size: .
d_call: .
v_call: TRBV20-1
j_call: TRBJ1-1
cdr3_nt: TGCAGTGCTAGAGGGGCAGGGCTGAACACTGAAGCTTTCTTT
cdr3_aa: CSARGAGLNTEAFF

cdr3_length: 15
clone_size: many
d_call: TRBD2
v_call: TRBV7-9
j_call: TRBJ2-2
cdr3_nt: TGTGCCAGCAGCCAAACTAGCGGGGGCACCGGGGAGCTGTTTTTT
cdr3_aa: CASSQTSGGTGELFF

cdr3_length: 15
clone_size: many
d_call: .
v_call: TRBV27
j_call: TRBJ2-3
cdr3_nt: TGTGCCAGCAGTTTATCGGGCCTGGTCCCAGATACGCAGTATTTT
cdr3_aa: CASSLSGLVPDTQYF

cdr3_length: 13
clone_size: .
d_call: .
v_call: TRBV7-7
j_call: TRBJ2-3
cdr3_nt: TGTGCCAGCAGTTCGATTTTCACAGATACGCAGTATTTT
cdr3_aa: CASSSIFTDTQYF

cdr3_length: 14
clone_size: .
d_call: .
v_call: TRBV5-1
j_call: TRBJ2-5
cdr3_nt: TGCGCCAGCAGCTTGATGTCCACAGGAGAGACCCAGTACTTC
cdr3_aa: CASSLMSTGETQYF

cdr3_length: 16
clone_size: many
d_call: .
v_call: TRBV12-3/TRBV12-4
j_call: TRBJ2-1
cdr3_nt: TGTGCCAGCAGTGCCCGCGAGCGGAGCTCCTACAATGAGCAGTTCTTC
cdr3_aa: CASSARERSSYNEQFF

cdr3_length: 17
clone_size: few
d_call: .
v_call: TRBV12-3/TRBV12-4
j_call: TRBJ2-2
cdr3_nt: TGTGCCAGCACCCTCCCGGGGGGCTGGGGGAACACCGGGGAGCTGTTTTTT
cdr3_aa: CASTLPGGWGNTGELFF

cdr3_length: 14
clone_size: .
d_call: TRBD2
v_call: TRBV9
j_call: TRBJ2-3
cdr3_nt: TGTGCCAGCAGCGTAGAACTAGCGGAAGATACGCAGTATTTT
cdr3_aa: CASSVELAEDTQYF

cdr3_length: 12
clone_size: many
d_call: TRBD1
v_call: TRBV20-1
j_call: TRBJ2-5
cdr3_nt: TGCAGTGCCCAGGACAGGGTGGAGACCCAGTACTTC
cdr3_aa: CSAQDRVETQYF

cdr3_length: 14
clone_size: .
d_call: .
v_call: TRBV28
j_call: TRBJ2-7
cdr3_nt: TGTGCCAGCAGTTTAAAGAAGCTTTTCTACGAGCAGTACTTC
cdr3_aa: CASSLKKLFYEQYF

cdr3_length: 13
clone_size: many
d_call: .
v_call: TRBV15
j_call: TRBJ2-3
cdr3_nt: TGTGCCACCAGCACCGCCCGGGGAGATACGCAGTATTTT
cdr3_aa: CATSTARGDTQYF

cdr3_length: 13
clone_size: few
d_call: .
v_call: TRBV28
j_call: TRBJ2-2
cdr3_nt: TGTGCCAGCTGTGAGGGCGGCACCGGGGAGCTGTTTTTT
cdr3_aa: CASCEGGTGELFF

cdr3_length: 15
clone_size: .
d_call: .
v_call: TRBV6-2/TRBV6-3
j_call: TRBJ1-3
cdr3_nt: TGTGCCAGCAACTTGGACGGGGTCACCGGAAACACCATATATTTT
cdr3_aa: CASNLDGVTGNTIYF

cdr3_length: 13
clone_size: many
d_call: .
v_call: TRBV20-1
j_call: TRBJ2-1
cdr3_nt: TGCAGTGTGTGGGGTGGGGGCTACAATGAGCAGTTCTTC
cdr3_aa: CSVWGGGYNEQFF

cdr3_length: 14
clone_size: many
d_call: TRBD1
v_call: TRBV18
j_call: TRBJ2-5
cdr3_nt: TGTGCCAGCTCACCGGACAGGGGGCTAGAGACCCAGTACTTC
cdr3_aa: CASSPDRGLETQYF

cdr3_length: 14
clone_size: few
d_call: .
v_call: TRBV12-3/TRBV12-4
j_call: TRBJ1-1
cdr3_nt: TGTGCCAGCAGTTTCTCGGACAGTAACACTGAAGCTTTCTTT
cdr3_aa: CASSFSDSNTEAFF

cdr3_length: 13
clone_size: few
d_call: TRBD1
v_call: TRBV6-2/TRBV6-3
j_call: TRBJ1-5
cdr3_nt: TGTGCCAGCAGGGACAGGGGGCGGCAGCCCCAGCATTTT
cdr3_aa: CASRDRGRQPQHF

cdr3_length: 15
clone_size: many
d_call: .
v_call: TRBV7-9
j_call: TRBJ2-1
cdr3_nt: TGTGCCAGCAGCTACAGGGAAGAGGCATACAATGAGCAGTTCTTC
cdr3_aa: CASSYREEAYNEQFF

cdr3_length: 12
clone_size: many
d_call: .
v_call: TRBV12-3/TRBV12-4
j_call: TRBJ2-5
cdr3_nt: TGTGCCAGCAGCCTCGGACGGGAGACCCAGTACTTC
cdr3_aa: CASSLGRETQYF

cdr3_length: 16
clone_size: many
d_call: .
v_call: TRBV20-1
j_call: TRBJ2-1
cdr3_nt: TGCAGTGCTAAGGGTAGCGAGGATTATAACTACAATGAGCAGTTCTTC
cdr3_aa: CSAKGSEDYNYNEQFF

cdr3_length: 14
clone_size: .
d_call: .
v_call: TRBV11-3
j_call: TRBJ2-5
cdr3_nt: TGTGCCAGCAGCTTTGGCAGGGTGCAAGAGACCCAGTACTTC
cdr3_aa: CASSFGRVQETQYF

cdr3_length: 15
clone_size: many
d_call: .
v_call: TRBV7-2
j_call: TRBJ2-5
cdr3_nt: TGTGCCAGCAGCTTTTTCGGCACCGCGTCAGAGACCCAGTACTTC
cdr3_aa: CASSFFGTASETQYF

cdr3_length: 13
clone_size: many
d_call: TRBD2
v_call: TRBV7-2
j_call: TRBJ2-7
cdr3_nt: TGTGCCAGCGGGACTAGCGGGAGGTTAGAGCAGTACTTC
cdr3_aa: CASGTSGRLEQYF

cdr3_length: 14
clone_size: few
d_call: TRBD2
v_call: TRBV7-2
j_call: TRBJ2-2
cdr3_nt: TGTGCCAGCAGCTCGGCGCGGGAGACGGGGGAGCTGTTTTTT
cdr3_aa: CASSSARETGELFF

cdr3_length: 17
clone_size: .
d_call: .
v_call: TRBV5-1
j_call: TRBJ2-5
cdr3_nt: TGCGCCAGCAGCCCCCTATCGGGACCTTCTTCGGGGGAGACCCAGTACTTC
cdr3_aa: CASSPLSGPSSGETQYF

cdr3_length: 15
clone_size: .
d_call: TRBD1
v_call: TRBV5-1
j_call: TRBJ1-4
cdr3_nt: TGCGCCAGCAGCGGACAGGGCACGACTAATGAAAAACTGTTTTTT
cdr3_aa: CASSGQGTTNEKLFF

cdr3_length: 15
clone_size: many
d_call: .
v_call: TRBV3-1
j_call: TRBJ1-1
cdr3_nt: TGTGCCAGCAGCCCTTGGGGGGAACCCGACACTGAAGCTTTCTTT
cdr3_aa: CASSPWGEPDTEAFF

cdr3_length: 13
clone_size: few
d_call: .
v_call: TRBV4-1
j_call: TRBJ2-1
cdr3_nt: TGCGCCAGCAGCCGGGTGGTCCAAAGGGAGCAGTTCTTC
cdr3_aa: CASSRVVQREQFF

cdr3_length: 14
clone_size: few
d_call: TRBD1
v_call: TRBV7-6
j_call: TRBJ2-3
cdr3_nt: TGTGCCAGCAGCTTTACAGGGGCTGGGGATACGCAGTATTTT
cdr3_aa: CASSFTGAGDTQYF

cdr3_length: 15
clone_size: few
d_call: TRBD2
v_call: TRBV19
j_call: TRBJ2-2
cdr3_nt: TGTGCCAGCTGTGGACTAGCTTCGTATCCCGGGGAGCTGTTTTTT
cdr3_aa: CASCGLASYPGELFF

cdr3_length: 15
clone_size: .
d_call: TRBD1
v_call: TRBV19
j_call: TRBJ1-2
cdr3_nt: TGTGCCAGTAGGCAGTTGGACAGGGACATTACAGGCTACACCTTC
cdr3_aa: CASRQLDRDITGYTF

cdr3_length: 16
clone_size: .
d_call: TRBD1
v_call: TRBV4-1
j_call: TRBJ1-2
cdr3_nt: TGCGCCAGCAGCCAAGATAGGGGGCCTGAACTCTATGGCTACACCTTC
cdr3_aa: CASSQDRGPELYGYTF

cdr3_length: 13
clone_size: many
d_call: .
v_call: TRBV6-5
j_call: TRBJ2-1
cdr3_nt: TGTGCCAGCAGTTGGGACCGGTACAATGAGCAGTTCTTC
cdr3_aa: CASSWDRYNEQFF

cdr3_length: 15
clone_size: many
d_call: TRBD1
v_call: TRBV7-9
j_call: TRBJ1-4
cdr3_nt: TGTGCCAGCATCCCCCCGGGACAGGGGGCGCGAAAACTGTTTTTT
cdr3_aa: CASIPPGQGARKLFF

cdr3_length: 13
clone_size: few
d_call: .
v_call: TRBV28
j_call: TRBJ1-2
cdr3_nt: TGTGCCAGCAGTCCCGGAAGGGAGCATGGCTACACCTTC
cdr3_aa: CASSPGREHGYTF

cdr3_length: 16
clone_size: .
d_call: .
v_call: TRBV5-8
j_call: TRBJ2-2
cdr3_nt: TGTGCCAGCAGGGTGGAGGGGACAGCAAACACCGGGGAGCTGTTTTTT
cdr3_aa: CASRVEGTANTGELFF